This T cell receptor beta chain was retrieved from a study of cytomegalovirus exposure and HLA in healthy donors. Overall study findings and caveats: Rarity marked most TCR sequences, yet some public TCRs occurred in many donors. Information on immune exposure was restricted to one variable (CMV serostatus).

About this clone: Its specificity is not known.

Germline values: CDR1 SNHLY, CDR2 FYNNEI. Germline trimming cut 4 bases from V and 8 bases from J; bases unmatched to any gene: 10. This CDR3 region has 15 residues. PCR used 60 Vbeta primers and 13 Jbeta primers. Profiling relied on immunoSEQ multiplex PCR, and the TCRdb table lists in-frame clones only, not all of them. The data hold some 250,000 clones, with approximately 81% observed a single time. The material sequenced was PBMCs. This receptor was identified in a woman aged 60-75 years in good health and CMV-seropositive. The V and J genes are TRBV2 and TRBJ1-4; 7 positions match TRBD1. The CDR3 region has the DNA TGTGCCAGCAGTGGTCAGGGGGGACCTGGGGAAAAACTGTTTTTT. Amino acid sequence: CASSGQGGPGEKLFF.